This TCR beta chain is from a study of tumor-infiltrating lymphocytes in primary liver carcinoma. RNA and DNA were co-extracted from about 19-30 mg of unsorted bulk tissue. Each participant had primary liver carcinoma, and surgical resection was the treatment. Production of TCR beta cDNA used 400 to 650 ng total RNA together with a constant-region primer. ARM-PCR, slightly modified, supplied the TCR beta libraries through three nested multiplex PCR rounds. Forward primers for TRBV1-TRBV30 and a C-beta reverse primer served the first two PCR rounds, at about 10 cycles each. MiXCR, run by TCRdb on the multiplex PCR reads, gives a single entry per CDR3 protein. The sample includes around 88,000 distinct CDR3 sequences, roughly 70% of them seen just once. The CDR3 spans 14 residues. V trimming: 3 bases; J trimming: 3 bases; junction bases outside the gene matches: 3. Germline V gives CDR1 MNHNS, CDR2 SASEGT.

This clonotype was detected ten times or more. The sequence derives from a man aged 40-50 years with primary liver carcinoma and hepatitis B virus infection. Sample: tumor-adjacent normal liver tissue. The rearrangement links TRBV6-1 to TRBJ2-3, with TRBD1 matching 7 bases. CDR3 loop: CASSDRGQTDTQYF. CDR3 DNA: TGTGCCAGCAGTGATAGGGGGCAGACAGATACGCAGTATTTT.